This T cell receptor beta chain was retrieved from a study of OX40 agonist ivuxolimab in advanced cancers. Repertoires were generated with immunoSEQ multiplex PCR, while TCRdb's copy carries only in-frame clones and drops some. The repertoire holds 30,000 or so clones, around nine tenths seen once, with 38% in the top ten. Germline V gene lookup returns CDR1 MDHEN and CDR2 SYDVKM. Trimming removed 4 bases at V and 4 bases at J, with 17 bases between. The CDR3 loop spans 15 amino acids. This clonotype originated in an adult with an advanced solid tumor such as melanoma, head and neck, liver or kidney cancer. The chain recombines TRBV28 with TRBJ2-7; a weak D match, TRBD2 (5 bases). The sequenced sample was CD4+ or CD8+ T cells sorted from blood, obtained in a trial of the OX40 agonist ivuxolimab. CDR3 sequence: CASSSRPLEGYEQYF. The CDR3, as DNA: TGTGCCAGCAGTTCGCGACCCCTCGAGGGATACGAGCAGTACTTC.